Following are 6 T cell receptor beta chains from one sample sequenced in a study of cytomegalovirus exposure and HLA in healthy donors. This PCR relied on a set of 60 Vbeta primers and 13 Jbeta primers. Measured with immunoSEQ multiplex PCR; TCRdb has only the in-frame clones, and not every one. The table includes around 180,000 clones, over 80% detected once. The sequencing input was PBMCs. The receptors derive from a boy aged 2-9 years in good health and CMV-seronegative.

The chain uses TRBV29-1 and TRBJ2-1; 8 bases fit TRBD2. Germline CDR1 SQVTM, CDR2 ANQGSEA. J gave up 4 bases and V 2 bases, and 4 bases lay outside the gene matches. CDR3 size: 14 residues. In nucleotides, the CDR3 is TGCAGCGTTGAATCTAGCGGGCATTACAATGAGCAGTTCTTC. This translates into CSVESSGHYNEQFF.

This chain links TRBV19 with TRBJ1-2; the match to TRBD1 covers 8 bases. J lost 1 base, V lost 3 bases, and 4 bases had no gene match. The CDR3 loop spans 15 amino acids. In germline, CDR1 is LNHDA, CDR2 SQIVND (reference sequence). The DNA of the CDR3 is TGTGCCAGTAGTATCCCGGGACAGGTTAACTATGGCTACACCTTC. As protein: CASSIPGQVNYGYTF.

This clone showed up just a few times. This chain uses TRBV2 with TRBJ1-3; D uncertain. Trimming cost V 5 bases and J 0 bases, with 23 bases left between them. The CDR3 consists of 19 residues. CDR1 and CDR2 (germline): SNHLY, FYNNEI. CDR3 loop: CASSPPGFETAYSGNTIYF. The CDR3 DNA reads TGTGCCAGCAGTCCGCCCGGTTTTGAGACTGCCTACTCTGGAAACACCATATATTTT.

The rearrangement links TRBV4-3 to TRBJ2-3, with D possibly TRBD1 on 5 matching bases. CDR3 length: 16 residues. Looked up from germline, CDR1 is LGHNA and CDR2 is YSLEER. Deletions cut 0 bases from V and 0 bases from J, with 10 bases between. The CDR3 sequence is CASSQEPGPSTDTQYF. In DNA form, the CDR3 reads TGCGCCAGCAGCCAAGAGCCAGGGCCTAGCACAGATACGCAGTATTTT.

The CDR3 region is CATLSQGPRQTQYF. The CDR3 DNA is TGTGCCACCCTATCACAGGGGCCTAGGCAGACCCAGTACTTC. The chain has TRBV19 and TRBJ2-5, with 7 bases lining up with TRBD1. The CDR3 is 14 amino acids. Germline lookup yields CDR1 LNHDA and CDR2 SQIVND (reference sequence). Unmatched junction bases numbered 14, after V lost 10 bases and J lost 6 bases.

The CDR3 nucleotides read TGTGCCAAGATATTGGAGGCGGTGGGTGGCTACACCTTC. Its translation: CAKILEAVGGYTF. The chain is built from TRBV7-6 and TRBJ1-2; D is ambiguous. Germline CDR1 reads SGHVS; CDR2 reads FNYEAQ. This CDR3 region has 13 residues. Trimming took off 10 bases at V and 7 bases at J, with 19 bases between the two ends.